This T cell receptor (beta chain) derives from a study of T-cell memory formation after mild COVID-19. Study observations and caveats: Clones that shrank (day 15 to 85) were balanced CD4/CD8, whereas later expanders leaned CD4+. Proof of SARS-CoV-2 specificity was absent for the second-wave clones that crested on day 37. The study found contracting CD4+ clones mainly in CM and EM and contracting CD8+ clones in EMRA.

TCRdb processed the 5' RACE reads anew with MiXCR; each CDR3 protein has one entry. The table lists roughly 180,000 distinct CDR3 sequences, 9.5% to 13% of them singletons, with 3.5% to 4.5% in the top ten. V shed 2 bases and J shed 5 bases, with 12 bases lying between them. The CDR3 contains 15 residues. Germline loops: CDR1 SGHTA, CDR2 FQGTGA. Only a few counts were recorded for this clonotype. What it recognizes is unknown. The rearrangement joins TRBV7-3 to TRBJ2-2, with D tentatively TRBD1 (6 bases). The clonotype originates from a man between 18 and 29 years old who had mild COVID-19 (a few samples of this study predate the infection). Cell type and time point are not known. What was sequenced was PBMCs or a T cell subset sorted from them (not recorded which). The CDR3 here is CASSLGNRDTGELFF. The CDR3 nucleotides are TGTGCCAGCAGCTTAGGGAACAGGGATACCGGGGAGCTGTTTTTT.